This entry lists 22 T cell receptor beta chains sequenced from one sample in a study of regulatory T cells in long-lasting Graves disease. CDR3-region Arm-PCR and iRepertoire HTBI primers produced the TCR beta libraries. Each CDR3 protein gets one entry after TCRdb re-called the multiplex PCR reads with MiXCR. The repertoire holds 350,000 to 500,000 distinct CDR3 sequences, roughly 15% seen once, with under 20% in the top ten. Sample time point: newly diagnosed GD, antithyroid drugs for less than 3 months. From PBMCs, RNA was extracted and then used to make the TCR library. This sample was also put to use in a study of T cells in Graves' hyperthyroidism and ophthalmopathy.

Sequenced material: peripheral blood mononuclear cells (PBMCs), taken at new diagnosis, from a patient treated with antithyroid drugs. The source is a woman aged 45-59 years with Graves disease.

The V and J genes are TRBV12-3 or TRBV12-4 and TRBJ2-4, with 8 bases matching TRBD1. V was pared by 5 bases and J by 4 bases, with 4 bases of the junction left unmatched. The CDR3 runs 14 residues. As DNA, the CDR3 is TGTGCCAGCAGTGAAGGACAGGGTAAAAACATTCAGTACTTC. This codes for CASSEGQGKNIQYF.

This clonotype was counted ten times or more. V gene TRBV18 combines with J gene TRBJ1-2; 7 nucleotides agree with TRBD1. The germline gives CDR1 KGHSH, CDR2 LQKENI. CDR3 size: 14 residues. V shed 6 bases and J 2 bases; nucleotides not matched to a gene: 6. As DNA, the CDR3 is TGTGCCAGCTCTCAGGGACAGCCAAACTATGGCTACACCTTC. It is translated as CASSQGQPNYGYTF.

This clonotype was recorded many times. The V gene is TRBV6-5, the J gene TRBJ2-2, with D possibly being TRBD2 (5 bases). This CDR3 region has 13 residues. The V and J ends lost 2 bases and 6 bases respectively, with 7 bases between them. Per the germline V gene, CDR1 is MNHEY and CDR2 is SVGAGI. CDR3 sequence (DNA): TGTGCCAGCAGTTACACTAGGGCCGGGGAGCTGTTTTTT. Translating gives CASSYTRAGELFF.

This clonotype has only a few counts. V and J are TRBV18 and TRBJ2-7, with 10 bases matching TRBD2. Germline V gene sequence: CDR1 KGHSH, CDR2 LQKENI. After removal of 6 bases from V and 7 bases from J, the junction contained 9 bases not matched to a gene. The length of the CDR3 is 14 residues. The CDR3 loop is CASSPQAGGREQYF. DNA for the CDR3: TGTGCCAGCTCTCCTCAAGCGGGAGGGCGGGAGCAGTACTTC.

This clonotype was counted at least ten times. The chain links TRBV6-2 or TRBV6-3 to TRBJ2-1; 14 bases map to TRBD2. The germline CDR1 and CDR2 sequences are MNHEY and SVGEGT. Trimming at V came to 6 bases and at J to 10 bases, leaving 5 bases not matched to a gene. The length of the CDR3 is 14 residues. The CDR3 protein is CASSETSGRVEQFF. In nucleotides, the CDR3 is TGTGCCAGCAGCGAGACTAGCGGGAGGGTCGAGCAGTTCTTC.

A single count supports this clonotype. The chain links TRBV19 to TRBJ2-7, with D unresolved. Germline CDR1 reads LNHDA; CDR2 reads SQIVND (reference sequence). CDR3 length equals 12 residues. Trimming shortened V by 3 bases and J by 3 bases, and 6 bases separated the two germline ends. CDR3: CASSIDGYEQYF. The CDR3 DNA sequence: TGTGCCAGTAGTATCGACGGCTACGAGCAGTACTTC.

At least ten counts were recorded for this clonotype. The germline gene is not matched at one end of the junction; a read error may be the cause. This chain uses TRBV5-1 with TRBJ2-4, with a possible D match to TRBD1 (6 bases). Germline V gene lookup returns CDR1 SGHRS and CDR2 YFSETQ. There are 19 residues in the CDR3. The CDR3 DNA reads as TGCGCCAGCACCTTGGAAAGTGGGGGCTATGGCTCACGCAAAAACATTCAGTACTTC. Translated, it gives CASTLESGGYGSRKNIQYF.

This chain uses TRBV24-1 with TRBJ2-1, with D perhaps TRBD1 (7 bases). CDR3 length: 15 amino acids. CDR1 KGHDR and CDR2 SFDVKD come from the germline V gene. Trimming took off 4 bases at V and 8 bases at J, with 17 bases between the two ends. In DNA, the CDR3 is TGTGCCACCAGTGACACAGGGGCAGGGGGGTATGAGCAGTTCTTC. Amino acids: CATSDTGAGGYEQFF.

This clonotype has ten or more counts. The rearrangement uses TRBV11-2 and TRBJ2-2; D not resolved. V lost 1 base to trimming and J lost 9 bases, with 6 bases between them. This CDR3 is 12 amino acids long. Per the germline V gene, CDR1 is SGHAT and CDR2 is FQNNGV. The CDR3 protein is CASSLGFRELFF. The CDR3 nucleotides read TGTGCCAGCAGCTTAGGATTTAGGGAGCTGTTTTTT.

Only one count was recorded for this clonotype. The chain couples TRBV3-1 to TRBJ1-2; 8 bases line up with TRBD1. Per the germline V gene, CDR1 is LGHDT and CDR2 is YNNKEL (reference sequence). V dropped 3 bases and J dropped 3; count of bases not matched to a gene: 3. The CDR3 contains 14 residues. This CDR3 is CASSHSTGDYGYTF. As DNA, the CDR3 is TGTGCCAGCAGCCATTCGACAGGGGACTATGGCTACACCTTC.

The chain couples TRBV6-1 to TRBJ2-1; 7 bases map to TRBD1. CDR1 is MNHNS and CDR2 is SASEGT in the germline V gene. Losses at the gene ends were 10 bases for V and 4 bases for J; bases not matched to a gene: 4. The CDR3 totals 12 residues. The CDR3 sequence is CAISQGYNEQFF. CDR3 nucleotides: TGTGCCATTTCACAGGGGTACAATGAGCAGTTCTTC.

This clonotype has only a few counts. The V gene is TRBV10-3, the J gene TRBJ2-7; 9 bases are a match to TRBD1. V lost 0 bases, J lost 5 bases, and 8 bases stayed unmatched. CDR3 length equals 16 residues. Germline CDR1 is ENHRY and CDR2 is SYGVKD. CDR3 protein: CAISESGTGLRNEQYF. The CDR3, as DNA: TGTGCCATCAGTGAGTCGGGGACAGGGCTGCGGAACGAGCAGTACTTC.

This clonotype was seen at least ten times. The chain is built from TRBV6-5 and TRBJ2-1; TRBD2 aligns across 9 bases. The CDR3 contains 16 residues. V gave up 0 bases and J gave up 7 bases; unmatched junction bases: 7. Germline V gene data show CDR1 as MNHEY and CDR2 as SVGAGI. DNA of the CDR3: TGTGCCAGCAGTTACTCGGCGCGGGAGGGCATGAATGAGCAGTTCTTC. It is translated as CASSYSAREGMNEQFF.

In this sample, this clonotype turned up many times. The V call is TRBV7-2, the J call TRBJ2-1, with 11 positions matching TRBD2. Trimming at V came to 5 bases and at J to 3 bases, leaving 6 bases not matched to a gene. Germline V gives CDR1 SGHTA, CDR2 FQGNSA. The CDR3 length is 16 residues. This chain's CDR3 is CASSQLAGANYNEQFF. Here the CDR3 DNA reads TGTGCCAGCAGCCAACTAGCGGGAGCTAACTACAATGAGCAGTTCTTC. The full variable domain, rest sourced from reference TRBV7-2 and TRBJ2-1, is GAGVSQSPSNKVTEKGKDVELRCDPISGHTALYWYRQSLGQGLEFLIYFQGNSAPDKSGLPSDRFSAERTGGSVSTLTIQRTQQEDSAVYLCASSQLAGANYNEQFFGPGTRLTVL.

At least ten counts were recorded for this clonotype. The chain employs TRBV3-1 and TRBJ1-1; D unclear. CDR3 length equals 13 residues. V lost 1 base and J lost 4, with 7 bases in between. CDR1 is LGHDT and CDR2 is YNNKEL in the germline V gene (reference sequence). The CDR3 coding sequence is TGTGCCAGCAGCCAAGCCGACCTCACTGAAGCTTTCTTT. It translates to CASSQADLTEAFF.

As concerns this clonotype: A read error may explain this, as a much larger clone is one base away. The chain joins TRBV6-2 or TRBV6-3 to TRBJ2-1; weak D call: TRBD2 (6 bases). The CDR3 contains 16 residues. Trimming took 5 bases from V and 8 from J, leaving 22 bases between them. Germline V gene sequence: CDR1 MNHEY, CDR2 SVGEGT. CDR3 nucleotides: TGTGCCAGCAGTGAAGGCGTCGCGGGAATCTGGGATGAGCAGTTCTTC. The encoded protein is CASSEGVAGIWDEQFF.

This clonotype has ten or more counts. The V and J genes are TRBV28 and TRBJ1-4; D is unresolved. The V gene lost 5 bases and the J gene lost 7 bases, with 17 bases spanning the gap. Germline V gives CDR1 MDHEN, CDR2 SYDVKM. CDR3 size: 15 residues. The CDR3: CASSLRRVFGEKLFF. In nucleotides, the CDR3 is TGTGCCAGCAGTCTACGGAGGGTATTCGGTGAAAAACTGTTTTTT.

Note on this clonotype: A read error is possible here, since a much larger clone lies one base away. This chain connects TRBV2 to TRBJ2-7, with D tentatively TRBD1 (6 bases). The CDR3 runs to 12 residues. The germline gives CDR1 SNHLY, CDR2 FYNNEI. Trimming took off 7 bases at V and 2 bases at J, with 9 bases between the two ends. CDR3: CASNQGTYEQYF. CDR3 nucleotide sequence: TGTGCCAGCAACCAGGGGACCTACGAGCAGTACTTC.

This clonotype came up a few times. The chain carries TRBV28 and TRBJ1-5; D gene unclear. V lost 5 bases to trimming and J lost 7 bases, with 6 bases between them. Germline assignment: CDR1 MDHEN and CDR2 SYDVKM. This CDR3 is 11 amino acids long. The CDR3 bases are TGTGCCAGCAGTGCCTTCCAGCCCCAGCATTTT. Protein product: CASSAFQPQHF.

The chain joins TRBV10-3 to TRBJ2-7; D not resolved. Germline CDR1 ENHRY, CDR2 SYGVKD. Trimming removed 3 bases at V and 7 bases at J, with 22 bases between. This CDR3 contains 16 residues. DNA of the CDR3: TGTGCCATCAGTGAAGGTGTCGCCCCTGGGTCCGGTGAGCAGTACTTC. Its translation: CAISEGVAPGSGEQYF.

Many counts were recorded for this clonotype. The chain has TRBV30 and TRBJ2-1, with D uncertain. V was shortened by 3 bases and J by 1 base, with 10 bases between the two germline ends. There are 14 residues in the CDR3. Looked up from germline, CDR1 is GTSNPN and CDR2 is SVGIG (reference sequence). The CDR3: CAWRFVGSYNEQFF. CDR3 bases: TGTGCCTGGAGATTCGTAGGATCCTACAATGAGCAGTTCTTC.

This clonotype was seen at least ten times. The chain recombines TRBV12-3 or TRBV12-4 with TRBJ1-6, with no clear D. Trimming pared 2 bases from V and 7 bases from J, leaving 0 bases between. CDR3 length: 11 amino acids. The CDR3 spells CASSLNSPLHF. The CDR3 bases are TGTGCCAGCAGTTTAAATTCACCCCTCCACTTT.